A single T cell receptor (beta chain) is shown here with its context. This sample is part of a study of T cell changes during pregnancy in multiple sclerosis. TCRdb keeps only in-frame clones here, not all; method: immunoSEQ multiplex PCR. The sample carries about 38,000 clones, 80% to 95% recorded once. V lost 7 bases and J 4 bases, leaving 11 bases between the germline ends. CDR1 is MNHEY, CDR2 SMNVEV, per germline (reference sequence). CDR3 length: 14 residues. The chain uses TRBV27 and TRBJ2-6; D might be TRBD2 (6 bases). The clonotype originates from a female donor in good health, enrolled as a control in a pregnancy study. The sequences come from CD4+ T cells from peripheral blood mononuclear cells, collected after pregnancy. CDR3 bases: TGTGCCAGCATGCGGGGCACCGGGGCCAACGTCCTGACTTTC. Translated, it gives CASMRGTGANVLTF.